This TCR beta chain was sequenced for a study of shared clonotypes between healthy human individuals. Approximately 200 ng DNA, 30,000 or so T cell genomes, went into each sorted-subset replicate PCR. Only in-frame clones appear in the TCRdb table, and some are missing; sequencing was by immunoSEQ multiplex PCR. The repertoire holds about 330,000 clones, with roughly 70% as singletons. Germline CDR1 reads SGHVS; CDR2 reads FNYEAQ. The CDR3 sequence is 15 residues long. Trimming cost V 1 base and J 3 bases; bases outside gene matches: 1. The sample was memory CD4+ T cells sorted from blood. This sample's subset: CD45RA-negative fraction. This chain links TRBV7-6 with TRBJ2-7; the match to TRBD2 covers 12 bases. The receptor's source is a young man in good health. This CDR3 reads CASSLGLAGVYEQYF. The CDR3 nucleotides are TGTGCCAGCAGCTTAGGACTAGCGGGAGTCTACGAGCAGTACTTC.